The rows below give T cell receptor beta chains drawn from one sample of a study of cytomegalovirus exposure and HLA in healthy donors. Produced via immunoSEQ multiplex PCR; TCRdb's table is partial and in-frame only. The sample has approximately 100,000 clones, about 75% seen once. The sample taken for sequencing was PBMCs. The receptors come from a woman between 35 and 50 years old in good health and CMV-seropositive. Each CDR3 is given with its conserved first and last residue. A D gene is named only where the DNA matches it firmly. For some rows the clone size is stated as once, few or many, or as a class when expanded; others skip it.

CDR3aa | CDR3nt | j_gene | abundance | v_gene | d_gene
CALDGQGAEAFF | TGTGCCTTGGACGGTCAGGGGGCTGAAGCTTTCTTT | TRBJ1-1 | few | TRBV30 | TRBD1
CASSTKKGADTQYF | TGTGCCAGCAGCACTAAAAAGGGGGCAGATACGCAGTATTTT | TRBJ2-3 | NA | TRBV5-6 | NA
CASSLEGSSGETQYF | TGTGCCAGCAGCCTCGAGGGGTCTAGCGGGGAGACCCAGTACTTC | TRBJ2-5 | once | TRBV7-3 | TRBD2
CASSTTNTGELFF | TGTGCCAGCTCAACGACTAACACCGGGGAGCTGTTTTTT | TRBJ2-2 | NA | TRBV18 | NA
CASGREGTEAFF | TGTGCCAGTGGGAGAGAGGGCACTGAAGCTTTCTTT | TRBJ1-1 | NA | TRBV7-8 | NA
CAHWDRGADTQYF | TGTGCCCACTGGGACAGGGGCGCGGATACGCAGTATTTT | TRBJ2-3 | NA | TRBV5-4 | TRBD1
CASSQVGLLERYTF | TGTGCCAGCAGCCAAGTTGGGCTGTTGGAACGCTACACCTTC | TRBJ1-2 | NA | TRBV4-2 | NA
CASSPHSGGGAQETQYF | TGTGCCAGCAGCCCCCACTCGGGCGGGGGGGCTCAAGAGACCCAGTACTTC | TRBJ2-5 | once | TRBV7-2 | TRBD2
CSVGAGTQPQHF | TGCAGCGTTGGAGCAGGAACCCAGCCCCAGCATTTT | TRBJ1-5 | NA | TRBV29-1 | NA
CASSQGLAGGREQFF | TGTGCCAGCTCCCAGGGACTAGCGGGGGGCAGGGAGCAGTTCTTC | TRBJ2-1 | NA | TRBV6-6 | TRBD2
CASSQNEKLFF | TGTGCCAGCAGCCAAAATGAAAAACTGTTTTTT | TRBJ1-4 | NA | TRBV7-9 | NA
CASTLRRTGGETQYF | TGTGCCAGCACCCTTAGGAGGACCGGGGGTGAGACCCAGTACTTC | TRBJ2-5 | once | TRBV5-6 | NA
CASSLGLFYGYTF | TGTGCCAGCAGCTTAGGGCTGTTCTATGGCTACACCTTC | TRBJ1-2 | few | TRBV7-2 | NA
CASSFNRGVDYGYTF | TGCGCCAGCAGCTTTAACAGGGGGGTCGACTATGGCTACACCTTC | TRBJ1-2 | NA | TRBV5-1 | TRBD1
CASSLDSRSTDTQYF | TGTGCCAGCAGCTTGGATTCTAGGAGCACAGATACGCAGTATTTT | TRBJ2-3 | NA | TRBV5-4 | NA
CASSLAPQGLGTEAFF | TGTGCCAGCAGCTTAGCCCCACAGGGATTAGGCACTGAAGCTTTCTTT | TRBJ1-1 | NA | TRBV7-2 | NA
CASSLPVASVGYTF | TGTGCCAGCAGTCTGCCTGTGGCTTCAGTAGGCTACACCTTC | TRBJ1-2 | NA | TRBV7-2 | NA
CASSENSGQGDEKLFF | TGTGCCAGCAGTGAGAACTCGGGACAGGGGGATGAAAAACTGTTTTTT | TRBJ1-4 | few | TRBV6-4 | TRBD1
CASKRAYEQYF | TGTGCCAGCAAACGGGCCTACGAGCAGTACTTC | TRBJ2-7 | NA | TRBV28 | NA
CASSLAGRNTEAFF | TGTGCCAGCAGCTTAGCCGGGAGGAACACTGAAGCTTTCTTT | TRBJ1-1 | NA | TRBV7-2 | NA
CATTSRSGANVLTF | TGTGCCACCACATCCAGGTCTGGGGCCAACGTCCTGACTTTC | TRBJ2-6 | NA | TRBV19 | NA
CASSTSTGEAEQYF | TGTGCCAGCAGCACCTCGACAGGTGAAGCCGAGCAGTACTTC | TRBJ2-7 | NA | TRBV7-2 | NA
CASAGMQPQHF | TGTGCCAGTGCAGGGATGCAGCCCCAGCATTTT | TRBJ1-5 | once | TRBV6-1 | NA
CASSQPLGEGNIQYF | TGCGCCAGCAGCCAGCCCTTAGGGGAGGGGAACATTCAGTACTTC | TRBJ2-4 | NA | TRBV4-1 | TRBD2
CASSQDPGPSLLEGYTF | TGTGCCAGCAGCCAAGATCCAGGGCCCTCGTTATTGGAGGGCTACACCTTC | TRBJ1-2 | NA | TRBV14 | NA
CASSSTGTGVTEAFF | TGCGCCAGCAGTTCCACCGGGACAGGGGTGACTGAAGCTTTCTTT | TRBJ1-1 | NA | TRBV10-1 | TRBD1
CASSNQGDRGQPQHF | TGTGCCAGCTCAAACCAAGGGGACAGGGGGCAGCCCCAGCATTTT | TRBJ1-5 | NA | TRBV18 | TRBD1
CASSETGSSQPQHF | TGTGCCAGCAGTGAAACGGGGTCCAGTCAGCCCCAGCATTTT | TRBJ1-5 | NA | TRBV6-1 | NA
CSGKNFFQETQYF | TGCAGCGGCAAAAACTTCTTCCAAGAGACCCAGTACTTC | TRBJ2-5 | NA | TRBV29-1 | NA
CAISGGGPPYEQYF | TGTGCCATCAGTGGGGGGGGGCCCCCCTACGAGCAGTACTTC | TRBJ2-7 | NA | TRBV10-3 | NA
CASSRDRNQPQHF | TGTGCCAGCAGCCGGGACAGAAATCAGCCCCAGCATTTT | TRBJ1-5 | NA | TRBV11-1 | TRBD1
CANAQRGARGGYTF | TGTGCCAACGCCCAGCGGGGGGCGCGGGGTGGCTACACCTTC | TRBJ1-2 | few | TRBV2 | NA
CASSYSAGARTEAFF | TGTGCCAGCAGTTACTCTGCGGGGGCGCGGACTGAAGCTTTCTTT | TRBJ1-1 | NA | TRBV6-5 | NA
CASSPYDGLPNTEAFF | TGTGCCAGCAGCCCCTACGATGGACTTCCGAACACTGAAGCTTTCTTT | TRBJ1-1 | NA | TRBV9 | NA
CASRRDRGQPEQFF | TGTGCCAGCAGAAGGGACAGGGGGCAACCCGAGCAGTTCTTC | TRBJ2-1 | NA | TRBV6-5 | TRBD1
CASSSGQGITGELFF | TGTGCCAGCAGCTCCGGACAGGGGATCACCGGGGAGCTGTTTTTT | TRBJ2-2 | few | TRBV7-6 | TRBD1
CASSLGWGQVINTEAFF | TGCGCCAGCAGCTTGGGTTGGGGACAGGTTATTAACACTGAAGCTTTCTTT | TRBJ1-1 | NA | TRBV5-1 | TRBD1
CSVDYRGGNTEAFF | TGCAGCGTGGATTACAGGGGGGGGAACACTGAAGCTTTCTTT | TRBJ1-1 | few | TRBV29-1 | TRBD1
CASSLWGQGNYGYTF | TGTGCCAGCAGTTTATGGGGACAGGGTAACTATGGCTACACCTTC | TRBJ1-2 | NA | TRBV27 | TRBD1
CASSPPGQKNIQYF | TGCGCCAGCAGCCCCCCGGGACAAAAAAACATTCAGTACTTC | TRBJ2-4 | once | TRBV4-1 | NA
CASSQQNRGSEQYF | TGCGCCAGCAGCCAGCAAAACAGGGGATCCGAGCAGTACTTC | TRBJ2-7 | NA | TRBV4-1 | TRBD1
CASSPAGPTNSYTF | TGTGCCAGCTCACCGGCAGGGCCTACCAATAGCTACACCTTC | TRBJ1-2 | NA | TRBV18 | NA
CASSYSRGFDEQYF | TGTGCCAGCAGTTACTCTCGGGGGTTCGACGAGCAGTACTTC | TRBJ2-7 | NA | TRBV6-5 | NA
CASSETGPYGYTF | TGTGCCAGCAGCGAAACAGGCCCCTATGGCTACACCTTC | TRBJ1-2 | NA | TRBV7-8 | NA
CASSRGTAENEKLFF | TGTGCCAGCAGTCGAGGGACAGCAGAAAATGAAAAACTGTTTTTT | TRBJ1-4 | few | TRBV6-5 | TRBD1
CASIPGVTEAFF | TGTGCCAGCATCCCAGGGGTTACTGAAGCTTTCTTT | TRBJ1-1 | once | TRBV7-2 | NA
CASRRYGGWNEKLFF | TGCGCCAGCAGACGATACGGGGGTTGGAATGAAAAACTGTTTTTT | TRBJ1-4 | few | TRBV5-1 | NA
CASSPGWGNIGTIYF | TGTGCCAGCAGCCCGGGATGGGGAAACATTGGCACCATATATTTT | TRBJ1-3 | NA | TRBV11-2 | NA
CASSLRDRVWEKLFF | TGTGCCAGTAGCCTCCGGGACAGAGTATGGGAAAAACTGTTTTTT | TRBJ1-4 | NA | TRBV19 | TRBD1
CASSIRLAGWETQYF | TGTGCCAGCAGCATACGACTAGCGGGGTGGGAGACCCAGTACTTC | TRBJ2-5 | NA | TRBV7-2 | TRBD2
CASSGRQFGGEKLFF | TGTGCCAGCAGCGGTAGACAGTTTGGCGGTGAAAAACTGTTTTTT | TRBJ1-4 | NA | TRBV9 | NA
CASSFLAGGENTQYF | TGCGCCAGCAGTTTTCTAGCGGGGGGGGAAAATACGCAGTATTTT | TRBJ2-3 | NA | TRBV5-1 | TRBD2